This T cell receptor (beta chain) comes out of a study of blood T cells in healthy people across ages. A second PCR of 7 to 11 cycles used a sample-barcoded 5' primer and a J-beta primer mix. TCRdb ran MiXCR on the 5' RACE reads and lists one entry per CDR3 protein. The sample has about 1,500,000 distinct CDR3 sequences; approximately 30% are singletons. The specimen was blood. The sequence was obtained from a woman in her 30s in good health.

CDR3 DNA: TGTGCCAGCAGCGTAGGTAAGGGCCCCATAGGGGACAATGAGCAGTTCTTC. This codes for CASSVGKGPIGDNEQFF. The genes are TRBV9 and TRBJ2-1; tentatively, D is TRBD1 (5 bases). Trimming shortened V by 0 bases and J by 5 bases, and 18 bases separated the two germline ends. The CDR3 is 17 residues long. Germline V gene lookup returns CDR1 SGDLS and CDR2 YYNGEE.